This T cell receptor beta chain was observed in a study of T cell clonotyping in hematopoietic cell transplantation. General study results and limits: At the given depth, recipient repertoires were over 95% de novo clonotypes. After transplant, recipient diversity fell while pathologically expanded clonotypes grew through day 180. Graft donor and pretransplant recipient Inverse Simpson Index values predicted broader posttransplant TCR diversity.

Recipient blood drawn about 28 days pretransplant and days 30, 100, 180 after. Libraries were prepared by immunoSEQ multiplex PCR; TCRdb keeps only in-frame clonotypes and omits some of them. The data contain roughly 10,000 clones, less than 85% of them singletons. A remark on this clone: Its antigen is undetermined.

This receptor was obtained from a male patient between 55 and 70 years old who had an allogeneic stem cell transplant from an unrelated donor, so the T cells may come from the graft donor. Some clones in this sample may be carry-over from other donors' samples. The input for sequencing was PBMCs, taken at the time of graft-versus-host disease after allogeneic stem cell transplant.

The CDR3: CASSRWTGYYEQYF. The CDR3 nucleotides read TGTGCCAGCAGCCGATGGACAGGGTACTACGAGCAGTACTTC. The V gene is TRBV14, the J gene TRBJ2-7; 8 nucleotides match TRBD1. After removal of 4 bases from V and 3 bases from J, the junction contained 5 bases not matched to a gene. Germline CDR1 is SGHDN and CDR2 is FVKESK. This CDR3 contains 14 residues. Full variable domain (remainder filled in from reference TRBV14 and TRBJ2-7): EAGVTQFPSHSVIEKGQTVTLRCDPISGHDNLYWYRRVMGKEIKFLLHFVKESKQDESGMPNNRFLAERTGGTYSTLKVQPAELEDSGVYFCASSRWTGYYEQYFGPGTRLTVT.